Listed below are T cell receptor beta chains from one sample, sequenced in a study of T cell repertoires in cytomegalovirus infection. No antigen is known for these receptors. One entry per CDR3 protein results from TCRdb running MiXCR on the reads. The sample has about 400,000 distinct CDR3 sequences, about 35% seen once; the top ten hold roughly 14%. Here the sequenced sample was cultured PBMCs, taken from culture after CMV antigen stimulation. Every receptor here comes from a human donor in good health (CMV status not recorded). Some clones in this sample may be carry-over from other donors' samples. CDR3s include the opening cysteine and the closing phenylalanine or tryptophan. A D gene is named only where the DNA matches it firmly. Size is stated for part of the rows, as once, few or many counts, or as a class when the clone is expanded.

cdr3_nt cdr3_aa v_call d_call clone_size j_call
TGTGCCAGCAGTTCTACCACAGGGATCTGGTCTGAAGAGACCCAGTACTTC CASSSTTGIWSEETQYF TRBV6-5 . many TRBJ2-5
TGTGCCAGCACCCCCCAGCCTGGGGCCAACGTCCTGACTTTC CASTPQPGANVLTF TRBV7-3 . few TRBJ2-6
TGTGCCAGCAGACACACCCTAGCGGGAGACAATGAGCAGTTCTTC CASRHTLAGDNEQFF TRBV7-2 TRBD2 many TRBJ2-1
TGTGCCATCAGTGAGTTAGCAGATAGCAATCAGCCCCAGCATTTT CAISELADSNQPQHF TRBV10-3 . . TRBJ1-5
TGTGCCAGCAGCGGACAGGGGATGAGGAATGAGCAGTTCTTC CASSGQGMRNEQFF TRBV7-3 TRBD1 many TRBJ2-1
TGTGCCAGCAGCGAAGCGACAGGGGGCGCTGGGGCCAACGTCCTGACTTTC CASSEATGGAGANVLTF TRBV6-2/TRBV6-3 TRBD1 . TRBJ2-6
TGCAGTGCTAGACGTACCCCCGGGACCCCCTACGAGCAGTACTTC CSARRTPGTPYEQYF TRBV20-1 . few TRBJ2-7
TGTGCCAGCAGCCGGACAGGGGGAGTGGATGAGCAGTTCTTC CASSRTGGVDEQFF TRBV12-3/TRBV12-4 TRBD1 . TRBJ2-1
TGCGCCAGCAGCCAACCCACAGCTAACTATGGCTACACCTTC CASSQPTANYGYTF TRBV4-1 . few TRBJ1-2
TGTGCCAGCAGTTCCCCCTCAGGAGGTCAGGGGCCGATTCGCTACAATGAGCAGTTCTTC CASSSPSGGQGPIRYNEQFF TRBV6-1 . few TRBJ2-1
TGTGCCAGCAGTTACGGGACGGTAAGGGACTCCTACGAGCAGTACTTC CASSYGTVRDSYEQYF TRBV6-1 . . TRBJ2-7
TGTGCCATCGGGCGGGGAAATGAGCAGTTCTTC CAIGRGNEQFF TRBV10-3 . . TRBJ2-1
TGTGCCAGTAGCGGACAGGGGCCGGGAGCCCAGCATTTT CASSGQGPGAQHF TRBV19 TRBD1 . TRBJ1-5
TGCGCCAGCAGCCAAGGTAGGCTCGGCGGGGAAAACACTGAAGCTTTCTTT CASSQGRLGGENTEAFF TRBV4-3 . many TRBJ1-1
TGCGCCAGCAGCGCCGGGACTAGAACCTACGAGCAGTACTTC CASSAGTRTYEQYF TRBV5-1 TRBD2 once TRBJ2-7
TGTGCCAGCAGCTTGGGGACAGCTAACACAGATACGCAGTATTTT CASSLGTANTDTQYF TRBV7-9 TRBD1 many TRBJ2-3
TGTGCCAGCAGTTACCAAGCGGGAGGAGGGTACGAGCAGTACTTC CASSYQAGGGYEQYF TRBV6-5 TRBD2 few TRBJ2-7
TGTGCCAGCAGTTACTCGGGGGGGAGCAATCAGCCCCAGCATTTT CASSYSGGSNQPQHF TRBV6-5 . . TRBJ1-5
TGTGCCAGCAGCTCCGGGACAGTTTTCTACAATGAGCAGTTCTTC CASSSGTVFYNEQFF TRBV7-2 TRBD1 few TRBJ2-1
TGTGCCAGCAGCTTACATCGGGGGGGGGAAACAGATACGCAGTATTTT CASSLHRGGETDTQYF TRBV7-9 TRBD2 . TRBJ2-3
TGTGCCAGCAGCTTCAGAAATTCACCCCTCCACTTT CASSFRNSPLHF TRBV7-8 . . TRBJ1-6
TGTGCCAGCAGGCGGACTAGCGACAGATGGGAGCTGTTTTTT CASRRTSDRWELFF TRBV7-2 TRBD2 few TRBJ2-2
TGTGCCAGCAGTGAACCGGGAGGGACAGGGCTGTTGAATGAGCAGTTCTTC CASSEPGGTGLLNEQFF TRBV25-1 . . TRBJ2-1
TGTGCCAGCAGCGTAGCAGGGGACAGGGGTTACGAGCAGTACTTC CASSVAGDRGYEQYF TRBV9 TRBD1 . TRBJ2-7
TGTGCCAGCCGTCCAGGGGGCTGGTACACTGAAGCTTTCTTT CASRPGGWYTEAFF TRBV28 TRBD1 . TRBJ1-1
TGCGCCAGCAGCCAGACGGACTCTGGAAACACCATATATTTT CASSQTDSGNTIYF TRBV4-1 . . TRBJ1-3
TGTGCCAGCAGTCCAGCCGGGGATAACTATGGCTACACCTTC CASSPAGDNYGYTF TRBV7-2 . few TRBJ1-2
TGTGCCAGCAGCTTAGTTAGGACTAGAAATGAGCAGTTCTTC CASSLVRTRNEQFF TRBV7-2 TRBD2 . TRBJ2-1
TGTGCCAGCACCGAGGGGGCGTCTGGGGCCAACGTCCTGACTTTC CASTEGASGANVLTF TRBV7-2 TRBD1 . TRBJ2-6
TGCAGCGTCGTACAGGGCCCCGGTGAAGCTTTCTTT CSVVQGPGEAFF TRBV29-1 . . TRBJ1-1
TGTGCCAGCAGTTCAGAGGGGGCAGGAACAGATACGCAGTATTTT CASSSEGAGTDTQYF TRBV12-3/TRBV12-4 TRBD1 many TRBJ2-3
TGTGCCAGCAGCCAAGATTATCGCGGGAGCTCCTACGAGCAGTACTTC CASSQDYRGSSYEQYF TRBV4-2 TRBD2 . TRBJ2-7
TGTGCCAGCAGAGGTACAGACAGGGGAAGTTTTGGAACTGAAGCTTTCTTT CASRGTDRGSFGTEAFF TRBV6-1 TRBD1 many TRBJ1-1
TGTGCCATCAGTCTGAGTAATAAGTCGGCCATGAACACTGAAGCTTTCTTT CAISLSNKSAMNTEAFF TRBV10-3 . . TRBJ1-1
TGTGCCAGCAGAGGGACCTCCTACGAGCAGTACTTC CASRGTSYEQYF TRBV28 . . TRBJ2-7
TGTGCCAGCAGCATTCGACAGGGGGGCCCCGGGGAGCTGTTTTTT CASSIRQGGPGELFF TRBV5-4 TRBD1 . TRBJ2-2
TGTGCCAGCAGCTTCGAGACAGGGATGAGAGAGACCCAGTACTTC CASSFETGMRETQYF TRBV7-6 TRBD1 few TRBJ2-5
TGTGCCAGCAGCATCTCTCCGGGGGTATTCGATCAGCCCCAGCATTTT CASSISPGVFDQPQHF TRBV7-2 . many TRBJ1-5
TGTGCCAGCAGTTTCGGGAAAAGCTATGGCTACACCTTC CASSFGKSYGYTF TRBV28 . many TRBJ1-2
TGCGCCAGCAGCCAAGAGAGCGTTTGGGCCCCGGCCGCCCCTGGGGCCAACGTCCTGACTTTC CASSQESVWAPAAPGANVLTF TRBV4-3 . . TRBJ2-6
TGCAGTGCTAGCCGGTCCCAAGAGACCCAGTACTTC CSASRSQETQYF TRBV20-1 . . TRBJ2-5
TGTGCCAGCAGCCCTAGCGGGAGCCACGAGCAGTACTTC CASSPSGSHEQYF TRBV4-2 TRBD2 . TRBJ2-7